This paragraph reports one TCR beta chain. The CDR3 is 14 residues long. The V gene's germline CDR1 is MNHEY and CDR2 SMNVEV (reference sequence). The V and J ends lost 5 bases and 1 base respectively, with 12 bases between them. Amplification of TCR beta CDR3 regions used RNA as the template. The HTBI primer set drove a first-round RT-PCR of the TCR CDR3. TCRdb used MiXCR to reprocess the multiplex PCR reads, holding one entry per CDR3 protein. The sample consists of roughly 380,000 distinct CDR3 sequences, 14% of them appearing once. The sample originates from a study of T cells in Graves' hyperthyroidism and ophthalmopathy.

The sequence was obtained from a woman aged 55-75 years with Graves' hyperthyroidism. Source material: blood. This sequence joins TRBV27 and TRBJ2-7; D remains unclear. CDR3 nucleotide sequence: TGTGCCAGCAGTCCTCGGGTGGATTCCTACGAGCAGTACTTC. It encodes CASSPRVDSYEQYF.